This TCR beta chain was sequenced in a study of OX40 agonist ivuxolimab in advanced cancers. Study details: The study enrolled dose-escalation patients with hepatocellular carcinoma, melanoma, renal cell or head and neck cancer.

There are 11 residues in the CDR3. Trimming took off 8 bases at V and 10 bases at J, with 12 bases between the two ends. CDR1 MNHEY and CDR2 SMNVEV come from the germline V gene (reference sequence). Method: immunoSEQ multiplex PCR; TCRdb's copy keeps in-frame clones and lacks some. The sample consists of around 68,000 clones, around nine tenths of them appearing once. The rearrangement links TRBV27 to TRBJ2-1, with D possibly called TRBD1 or TRBD2 (5 bases each). This TCR was sampled from an adult with an advanced solid tumor such as melanoma, head and neck, liver or kidney cancer. The source material was CD4+ or CD8+ T cells sorted from blood, sampled in a trial of the OX40 agonist ivuxolimab. CDR3 protein: CASELRGEQFF. Here the CDR3 DNA reads TGTGCCAGCGAGCTACGGGGCGAGCAGTTCTTC.